A single sample gave rise to the 11 T cell receptor beta chains below, sequenced in a study of circulating and synovial CD4+ cells in juvenile arthritis. The data were produced by immunoSEQ multiplex PCR, yet TCRdb's version contains in-frame clones alone and is incomplete. The repertoire consists of 30,000 to 40,000 clones, with over 90% occurring once and the leading ten covering around 0.68%. Sequencing used CD4+ T cells from blood. The receptors shown here come from a human donor with juvenile idiopathic arthritis.

The chain joins TRBV30 to TRBJ2-7, with TRBD1 matching over 7 bases. The J segment lost 3 bases and the V segment lost 4 bases, leaving 3 bases of the junction unmatched. The germline V gene encodes CDR1 GTSNPN and CDR2 SVGIG (reference sequence). CDR3 length: 12 amino acids. DNA for the CDR3: TGTGCCTGGAAGGGACAGAACTACGAGCAGTACTTC. Translated, it gives CAWKGQNYEQYF.

The rearrangement uses TRBV18 and TRBJ2-7, with TRBD1 matching over 9 bases. The CDR3 has 15 amino acids. Germline assignment: CDR1 KGHSH and CDR2 LQKENI. Trimming cost V 1 base and J 2 bases; bases outside gene matches: 3. This CDR3 reads CASSPLGQGTYEQYF. The CDR3 DNA follows: TGTGCCAGCTCACCACTGGGACAGGGTACCTACGAGCAGTACTTC.

This sequence joins TRBV19 and TRBJ2-5; D uncertain. The CDR3 runs 13 residues. The germline CDR1 and CDR2 sequences are LNHDA and SQIVND (reference sequence). The V gene lost 2 bases and the J gene lost 5 bases, with 9 bases spanning the gap. The CDR3 sequence: CASSIRAPETQYF. CDR3 DNA sequence: TGTGCCAGTAGTATAAGAGCCCCCGAGACCCAGTACTTC.

V usage is TRBV4-1 and J usage is TRBJ2-3, with 7 bases fitting TRBD2. Germline V gene data show CDR1 as MGHRA and CDR2 as YSYEKL. This CDR3 is 16 amino acids long. Losses at the gene ends were 5 bases for V and 0 bases for J; bases not matched to a gene: 8. The CDR3, as DNA: TGCGCCAGCAGCGTTCGGTTTAGCGGGAGCACAGATACGCAGTATTTT. This translates into CASSVRFSGSTDTQYF.

The J gene is TRBJ2-2, the V gene TRBV30, with D perhaps matching TRBD2 (5 bases). From germline, CDR1 is GTSNPN and CDR2 SVGIG (reference sequence). The V and J ends lost 6 bases and 5 bases respectively, with 7 bases between them. The CDR3 is 11 residues long. The CDR3 spells CACRGTGELFF. Written as DNA, the CDR3 is TGTGCCTGTAGAGGGACCGGGGAGCTGTTTTTT.

The V and J genes are TRBV5-1 and TRBJ2-2, with TRBD1 identical over 8 bases. V dropped 5 bases and J dropped 7; count of bases not matched to a gene: 10. There are 15 residues in the CDR3. Germline values: CDR1 SGHRS, CDR2 YFSETQ. The CDR3 nucleotides read TGCGCCAGCAGACTAGACAGGGGACGGATCGGGGAGCTGTTTTTT. It specifies CASRLDRGRIGELFF.

In this sample, this clone turned up once. The rearrangement uses TRBV9 and TRBJ2-3; 8 nucleotides agree with TRBD2. Losses at the gene ends were 0 bases for V and 2 bases for J; bases not matched to a gene: 2. There are 15 residues in the CDR3. Per germline, CDR1 SGDLS and CDR2 YYNGEE. This chain's CDR3 is CASSVGRGDTDTQYF. For the CDR3, the DNA is TGTGCCAGCAGCGTAGGGCGGGGGGACACAGATACGCAGTATTTT.

The V and J genes are TRBV5-1 and TRBJ2-6; a possible D gene is TRBD2 (5 bases). From germline, CDR1 is SGHRS and CDR2 YFSETQ. The CDR3 totals 15 residues. The ends were cut back, 1 base at V and 2 bases at J, with 7 bases in the middle. The CDR3 coding sequence is TGCGCCAGCAGCTTGACTAGAACTGGGGCCAACGTCCTGACTTTC. It is translated as CASSLTRTGANVLTF.

V is TRBV27 and J is TRBJ2-7; 12 bases are shared with TRBD2. CDR3 length: 15 residues. CDR1 MNHEY and CDR2 SMNVEV come from the germline V gene (reference sequence). Trimming removed 6 bases from V and 4 bases from J; junction bases left unmatched: 7. In nucleotides, the CDR3 is TGTGCCAGCAGCCCGGGACTAGCGGGCCTATACGAGCAGTACTTC. This encodes CASSPGLAGLYEQYF.

This clone was observed once. The rearrangement links TRBV11-2 to TRBJ2-7; D is possibly TRBD2 (6 bases). This CDR3 is built from 15 residues. Per germline, CDR1 SGHAT and CDR2 FQNNGV. The ends were cut back, 5 bases at V and 7 bases at J, with 21 bases in the middle. DNA for the CDR3: TGTGCCAGCAGCCAGACTAGGAGGTCTGACTGGGAGCAGTACTTC. It yields the protein CASSQTRRSDWEQYF.

This chain links TRBV18 with TRBJ1-2, with 9 bases that match TRBD1. J was trimmed by 8 bases and V by 3 bases; bases with no gene match: 4. This CDR3 comprises 13 residues. The V gene's germline CDR1 is KGHSH and CDR2 LQKENI. CDR3 bases: TGTGCCAGCTCACCGGGACAGGGTTCCGGCTACACCTTC. Translating it yields CASSPGQGSGYTF.